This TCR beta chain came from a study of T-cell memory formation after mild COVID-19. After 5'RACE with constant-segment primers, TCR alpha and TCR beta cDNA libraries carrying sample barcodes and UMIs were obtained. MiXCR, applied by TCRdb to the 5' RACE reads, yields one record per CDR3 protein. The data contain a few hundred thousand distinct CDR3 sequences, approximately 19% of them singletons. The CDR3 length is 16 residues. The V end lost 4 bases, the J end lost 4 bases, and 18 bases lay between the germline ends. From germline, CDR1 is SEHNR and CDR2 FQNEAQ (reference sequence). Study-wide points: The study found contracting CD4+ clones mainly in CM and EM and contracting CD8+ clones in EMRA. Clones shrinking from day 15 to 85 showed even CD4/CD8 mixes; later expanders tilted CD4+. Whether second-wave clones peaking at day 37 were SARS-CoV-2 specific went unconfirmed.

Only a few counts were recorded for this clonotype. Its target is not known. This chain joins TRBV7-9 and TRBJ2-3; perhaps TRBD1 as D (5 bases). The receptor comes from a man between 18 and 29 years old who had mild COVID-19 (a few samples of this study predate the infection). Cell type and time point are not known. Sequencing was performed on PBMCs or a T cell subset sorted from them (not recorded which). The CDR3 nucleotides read TGTGCCAGCAGCTCATGGACACTTATCATACCAGATACGCAGTATTTT. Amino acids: CASSSWTLIIPDTQYF.